This is a list of T cell receptor beta chains from one sample in a study of blood T cell repertoires in COVID-19. TCRdb's copy holds only in-frame clones and misses some; the assay was immunoSEQ multiplex PCR. This sample has approximately 63,000 clones, with 70% to 90% found just once. Sequencing used peripheral blood. Receptors originate from a woman of 80 years or more with active COVID-19. CDR3s include the opening cysteine and the closing phenylalanine or tryptophan. D genes are given only for firm matches. Where a row states a size, it is once, few, many or the class of an expanded clone; other rows omit it.

-	TRBD1	TRBV28	TRBJ1-1	TGTGCCAGCAGTTGGGACAGAGAAGCTTTCTTT	CASSWDREAFF
-	TRBD1	TRBV3-1/TRBV3-2	TRBJ1-5	TGTGCCAGCAGCCATGGGACAGGGCCCACCCAGCCCCAGCATTTT	CASSHGTGPTQPQHF
-	-	TRBV7-3	TRBJ1-2	TGTGCCAGCAGCTTAACGGCACTTACGGGGGGCTACACCTTC	CASSLTALTGGYTF
-	-	TRBV7-9	TRBJ2-1	TGTGCCAGCAGCTTGGGACGGGACTTCACCTACAATGAGCAGTTCTTC	CASSLGRDFTYNEQFF
-	TRBD2	TRBV2	TRBJ2-5	TGTGCCAGCAGTGAGGGGCGAGCGGGGCTCCGGGGGGAGACCCAGTACTTC	CASSEGRAGLRGETQYF
-	TRBD1	TRBV18	TRBJ1-2	TGTGCCAGCTCACTCGACAGGGCAAACTATGGCTACACCTTC	CASSLDRANYGYTF
-	-	TRBV9	TRBJ2-2	TGTGCCAGCAGCTCCGATCAGGGTACCGGGGAGCTGTTTTTT	CASSSDQGTGELFF
-	-	TRBV2	TRBJ2-2	TGTGCCAGCACCCGGTCAGCGTCGAACACCGGGGAGCTGTTTTTT	CASTRSASNTGELFF
once	TRBD1	TRBV30	TRBJ1-1	TGTGCCTCGTCCAGGACAGGGGCTACTGAAGCTTTCTTT	CASSRTGATEAFF
few	TRBD2	TRBV7-6	TRBJ2-7	TGTGCCAGCAGCTTAGTGGGGACTAGCGGGGGCCACGAGCAGTACTTC	CASSLVGTSGGHEQYF
-	-	TRBV5-1	TRBJ2-3	TGCGCCAGCAGCCTACTAGATACTAGCACAGATACGCAGTATTTT	CASSLLDTSTDTQYF
-	TRBD1	TRBV11-2	TRBJ1-5	TGTGCCAGCAGCTCCGGGACAGGGAATCAGCCCCAGCATTTT	CASSSGTGNQPQHF
once	-	TRBV4-2	TRBJ2-7	TGTGCCAGCAGCCAAAAAGGAGGGAAGCGGTCCTACGAGCAGTACTTC	CASSQKGGKRSYEQYF
once	-	TRBV29-1	TRBJ2-3	TGCAGCGCCTGGCCGAAGGCGGGGGCCTCAGATACGCAGTATTTT	CSAWPKAGASDTQYF
once	-	TRBV7-9	TRBJ1-1	TGTGCCAGCAAGGACAGTGGGGGTGTTAGAGCTTTCTTT	CASKDSGGVRAFF
few	TRBD2	TRBV9	TRBJ2-1	TGTGCCAGCAGCCCATCCCCTACTAGCGGGGGGCTCAATGAGCAGTTCTTC	CASSPSPTSGGLNEQFF
-	-	TRBV11-2	TRBJ1-1	TGTGCCAGCAGCCGACGACCTTGGACTGGGAATACTGAAGCTTTCTTT	CASSRRPWTGNTEAFF
-	TRBD1	TRBV24-1	TRBJ1-5	TGTGCCACCAGTGATGCCGGGACAGGAGTATTTCAGCCCCAGCATTTT	CATSDAGTGVFQPQHF
-	-	TRBV4-2	TRBJ2-1	TGTGCCAGCAGCCAAGATCCCGCGGCTTTCGAAAGTGAGCAGTTCTTC	CASSQDPAAFESEQFF
-	TRBD2	TRBV6-5	TRBJ2-3	TGTGCCAGCAGTTCTCAGCGGGGGAGCACAGATACGCAGTATTTT	CASSSQRGSTDTQYF
-	-	TRBV14	TRBJ2-1	TGTGCCAGCAGCCAAGATGCGGGTCTTGGAAACAATGAGCAGTTCTTC	CASSQDAGLGNNEQFF
-	-	TRBV30	TRBJ2-7	TGTGCCTGGGGCACAGGGATATCACCCTACGAGCAGTACTTC	CAWGTGISPYEQYF
-	TRBD1	TRBV2	TRBJ1-4	TGTGCCAGCAGGGCGACAGGGGGCACTGAAAAACTGTTTTTT	CASRATGGTEKLFF
-	-	TRBV7-3	TRBJ1-1	TGTGCCAGCAGCCCACAGTCGAACACTGAAGCTTTCTTT	CASSPQSNTEAFF
-	-	TRBV18	TRBJ1-4	TGTGCCAGCTCACCACCGGGGGGAAATAATGAAAAACTGTTTTTT	CASSPPGGNNEKLFF